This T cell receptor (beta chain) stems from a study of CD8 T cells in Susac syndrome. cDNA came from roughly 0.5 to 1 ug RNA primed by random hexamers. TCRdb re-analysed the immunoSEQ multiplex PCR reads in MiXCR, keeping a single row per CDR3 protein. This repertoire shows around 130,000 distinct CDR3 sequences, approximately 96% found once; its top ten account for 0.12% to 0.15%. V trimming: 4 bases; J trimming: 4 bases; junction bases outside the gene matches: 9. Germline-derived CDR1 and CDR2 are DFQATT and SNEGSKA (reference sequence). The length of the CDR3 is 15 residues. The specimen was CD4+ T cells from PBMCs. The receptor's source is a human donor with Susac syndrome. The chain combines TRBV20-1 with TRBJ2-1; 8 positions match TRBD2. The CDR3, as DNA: TGCAGTGCTATGAAGCGGGTAGCGGGATACAATGAGCAGTTCTTC. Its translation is CSAMKRVAGYNEQFF.